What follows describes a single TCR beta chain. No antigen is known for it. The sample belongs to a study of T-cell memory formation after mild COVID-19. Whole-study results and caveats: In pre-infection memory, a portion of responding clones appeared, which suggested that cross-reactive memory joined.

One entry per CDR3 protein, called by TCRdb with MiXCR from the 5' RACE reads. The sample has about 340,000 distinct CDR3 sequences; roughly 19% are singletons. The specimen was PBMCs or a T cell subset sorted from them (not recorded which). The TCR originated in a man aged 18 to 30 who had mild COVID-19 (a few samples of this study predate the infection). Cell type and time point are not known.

CDR3 in DNA: TGTGCCAGCAGCCCCCTAGGGGGTAGCACAGATACGCAGTATTTT. It is translated as CASSPLGGSTDTQYF. The chain links TRBV7-3 to TRBJ2-3; D may be TRBD1 (6 bases). Trimming removed 5 bases from V and 0 bases from J, with 12 bases in between. This CDR3 contains 15 residues. The germline V gene has CDR1 SGHTA and CDR2 FQGTGA.